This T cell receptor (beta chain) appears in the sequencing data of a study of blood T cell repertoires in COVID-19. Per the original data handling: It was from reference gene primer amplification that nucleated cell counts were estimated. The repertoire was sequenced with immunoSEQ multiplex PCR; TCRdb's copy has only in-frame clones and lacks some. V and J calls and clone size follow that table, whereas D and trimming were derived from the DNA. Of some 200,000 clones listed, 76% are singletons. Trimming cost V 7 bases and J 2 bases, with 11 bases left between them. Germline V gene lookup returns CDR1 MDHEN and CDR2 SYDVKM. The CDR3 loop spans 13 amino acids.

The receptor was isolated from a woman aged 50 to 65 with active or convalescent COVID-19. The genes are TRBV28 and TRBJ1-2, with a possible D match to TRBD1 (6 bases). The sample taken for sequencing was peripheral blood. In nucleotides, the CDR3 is TGTGCCAGCAACATACAGGGAAACTATGGCTACACCTTC. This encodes CASNIQGNYGYTF.